Described below is a single T cell receptor beta chain sequence and its context. This clonotype has at least ten counts. This receptor's antigen is unknown. The input lacks base qualities; no much larger clone sits a single base away. The reads were generated on an Illumina NovaSeq 6000. TCRalpha and TCRbeta cDNA libraries were built by 5'RACE with constant-segment primers, adding sample barcodes and unique molecular identifiers. Trizol reagent was used to extract RNA from every sample. Amplification of the libraries took two PCR steps, and the second step added a second sample barcode plus Illumina TruSeq adapters. Sequencing of the libraries was done on an Illumina NovaSeq, producing 2 x 150 bp paired-end reads. Concerning the study's data processing: The reads were demultiplexed and collapsed into UMI-guided consensus sequences using migec v1.2.7. Using mixcr v2.1.11, UMI consensuses were aligned to TRA and TRB V and J templates and then assembled into clonotypes. Expanded or contracted clonotypes were those called significant by both edgeR and NoisET, with noise models trained on biological replicates. For edgeR calls, the thresholds were a false discovery rate-adjusted p below 0.01 and a log2 fold-change of 1. As an exploratory analysis of dynamics, max-normalized trajectories of the 1000 most abundant clonotypes were examined with PCA combined with hierarchical clustering. The CD4 or CD8 phenotype of responding clones was assigned using the separately sequenced CD4+ and CD8+ repertoires. Using fastp trimming at Q25 and MiXCR clonotype assembly, TCRdb reanalyzed the public sequencing data and kept in-frame beta chains. Under each unique CDR3 protein, matching rows form one entry showing the most common genes and DNA. The V and J calls and clone size are TCRdb's, not the authors'. This sample has more than 9,500 distinct CDR3 sequences in its table, and about 14% of those were observed once. Of the sample, 55% is held by the ten largest clones.

Ficoll-Paque density gradient centrifugation was the method used to isolate PBMCs. This sample is drawn from a study of T-cell memory formation after mild COVID-19 (dated by TCRdb to the early 2020s). Regarding the complete study: TCR sequence clusters from the two donors were largely donor specific. Longitudinal TCRalpha and TCRbeta repertoire sequencing tracked T-cell clones expanding and contracting after mild COVID-19 in a couple of donors. Two young, previously healthy adult volunteers made up the cohort, one male and one female. Overall study outcomes, separate from this receptor: Contracting CD4+ clones appeared mostly in the CM and EM memory subsets, whereas CD8+ clones were enriched in EMRA. The detection of some responding clones in pre-infection memory suggests that pre-existing cross-reactive memory T cells joined the SARS-CoV-2 response. SARS-CoV-2 specificity was not confirmed for the second-wave clones peaking on day 37. The study included only two mild cases, and larger cohorts that include severe cases with pre-infection samples were judged to be necessary. Clones contracting from day 15 to 85 had balanced CD4/CD8 phenotypes, while a second wave expanding from day 15 to 37 was biased towards CD4+.

Measured from the cysteine to the phenylalanine, the CDR3 is 15 residues long. Only the CDR3 region is kept as DNA, spanning 45 bases read in frame from base 1. From a lookup of the germline V gene, CDR1 and CDR2 are MNHEY and SVGAGI. Trimming costs V 0 bases and J 5 bases, and their ends lie 13 bases apart. The receptor chain draws on TRBV6-5 and TRBJ2-5; a tentative D call is TRBD2 (7 bases match). The source material was PBMCs or a T cell subset sorted from them (not recorded which). This receptor was identified in a man aged 18 to 30 who had mild COVID-19 (a few samples of this study predate the infection). The sample titles of this study are shuffled in the database, so cell type and time point are left out; the donor was told from shared clones. In nucleotide form, the sequence is TGTGCCAGCAGTTACTCTCGCGGGGGCAGGGAGACCCAGTACTTC. Its protein reads: CASSYSRGGRETQYF.